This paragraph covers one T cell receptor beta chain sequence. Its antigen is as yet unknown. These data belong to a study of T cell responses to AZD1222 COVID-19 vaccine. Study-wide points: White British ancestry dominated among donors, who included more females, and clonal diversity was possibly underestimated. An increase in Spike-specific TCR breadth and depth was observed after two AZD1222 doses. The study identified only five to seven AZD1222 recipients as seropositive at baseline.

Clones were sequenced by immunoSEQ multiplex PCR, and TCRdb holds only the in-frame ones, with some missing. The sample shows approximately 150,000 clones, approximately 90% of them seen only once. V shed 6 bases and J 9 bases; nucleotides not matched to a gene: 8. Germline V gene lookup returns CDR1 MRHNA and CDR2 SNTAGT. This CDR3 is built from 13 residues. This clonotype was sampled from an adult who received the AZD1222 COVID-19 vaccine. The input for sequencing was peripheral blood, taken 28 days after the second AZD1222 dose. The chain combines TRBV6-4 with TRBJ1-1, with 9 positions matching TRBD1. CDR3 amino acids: CASRKDRGYQAFF. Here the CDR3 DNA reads TGTGCCAGCAGAAAGGACAGGGGATATCAAGCTTTCTTT.